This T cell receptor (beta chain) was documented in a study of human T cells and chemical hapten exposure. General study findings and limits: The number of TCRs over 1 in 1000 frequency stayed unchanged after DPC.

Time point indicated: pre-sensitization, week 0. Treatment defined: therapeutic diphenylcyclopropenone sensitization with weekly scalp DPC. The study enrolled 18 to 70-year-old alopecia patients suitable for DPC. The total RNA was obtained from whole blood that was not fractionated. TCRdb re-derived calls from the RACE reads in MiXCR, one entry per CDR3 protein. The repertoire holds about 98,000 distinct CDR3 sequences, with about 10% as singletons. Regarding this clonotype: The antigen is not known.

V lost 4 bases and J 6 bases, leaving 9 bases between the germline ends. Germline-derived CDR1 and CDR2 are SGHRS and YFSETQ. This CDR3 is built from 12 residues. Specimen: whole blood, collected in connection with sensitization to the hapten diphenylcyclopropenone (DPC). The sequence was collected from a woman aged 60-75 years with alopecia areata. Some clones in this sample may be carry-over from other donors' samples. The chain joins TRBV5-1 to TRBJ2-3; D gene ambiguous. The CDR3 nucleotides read TGCGCCAGCAGCATTACGTTCGATACGCAGTATTTT. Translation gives CASSITFDTQYF.